This TCR beta chain came from a study of persistence of HIV-infected CD4 T cells. Across the whole study: The sample holds CD4+ T cells responsive to CMV or HIV-1 Gag.

Broader study findings: Degenerate expanded CDR3beta sequences were enriched among CMV- and Gag-responding cells.

The stimulus was an HIV-1 Gag 15-mer peptide pool, 0.95 to 1 ug/peptide/mL. Memory cells lacking CD40L and CD69 with high CD45RO were sorted. A roughly 18-hour stimulation of CD8-depleted PBMCs used anti-CD28/CD49d costimulation, CD40-blocking antibody and enfuvirtide. A word on this clone: No antigen is known for it.

Germline V gene sequence: CDR1 SEHNR, CDR2 FQNEAQ (reference sequence). V lost 0 bases and J lost 2; bases outside the gene matches: 7. The CDR3 runs 17 residues. The immunoSEQ assay was version 4, run in survey mode. Produced via immunoSEQ multiplex PCR; TCRdb's table is partial and in-frame only. Here the sample spans about 36,000 clones, 85% being singletons. Sequenced here: cultured CD4+ T cells from PBMCs, sampled from a patient who received antiretroviral therapy. The clonotype was recovered from an adult with HIV. The donor label of this sample is uncertain. V usage is TRBV7-9 and J usage is TRBJ2-7, with TRBD2 identical over 10 bases. The CDR3 DNA sequence: TGTGCCAGCAGCTTAGCGCGTAGCGGGGGGTTGCCCTACGAGCAGTACTTC. Translated: CASSLARSGGLPYEQYF.